This section outlines one T cell receptor (beta chain) sequence together with its context. Its specificity is not known. In this CDR3 the conserved last residue, phenylalanine or tryptophan, is missing, so a read error is likely. The sample belongs to a study of blood T cells in healthy people across ages. A sample-barcoded 5' primer and a J-beta primer mix were used in a second PCR of about 7 to 12 cycles. A 12-random-nucleotide template-switch adaptor tagged each cDNA molecule. TCRdb re-called the 5' RACE reads with MiXCR, one entry per CDR3 protein. The sample records about 650,000 distinct CDR3 sequences, about 51% being singletons. Whole-study results and caveats: The study found TCR beta diversity correlated strongly with naive T cell percentage. For the donors, CMV status was unknown and possibly confounded expanded clonotype changes.

Sequenced sample: blood. The clonotype comes from a woman of 80 years or more in good health.

The CDR3 DNA reads TGTGCCAGCAGCTTAGACCCGGGGTCCTCCTACAATGAGCAGTACTTG. Translating it yields CASSLDPGSSYNEQYL. This chain joins TRBV13 and TRBJ2-7; TRBD2 might be the D (5 bases). Germline lookup yields CDR1 PRHDT and CDR2 FYEKMQ (reference sequence). The CDR3 has 16 residues. V was clipped by 1 base and J by 7 bases, with 20 bases between them.